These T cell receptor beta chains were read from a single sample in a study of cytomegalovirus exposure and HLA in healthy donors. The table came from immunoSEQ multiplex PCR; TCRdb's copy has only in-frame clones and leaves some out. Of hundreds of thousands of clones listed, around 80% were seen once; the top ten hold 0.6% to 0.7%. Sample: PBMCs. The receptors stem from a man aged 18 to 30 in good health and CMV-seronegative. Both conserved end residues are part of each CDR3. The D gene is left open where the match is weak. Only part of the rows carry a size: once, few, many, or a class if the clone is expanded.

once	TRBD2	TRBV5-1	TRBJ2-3	TGCGCCAGCAGCTCCTTAGCGGGAGGCACAGATACGCAGTATTTT	CASSSLAGGTDTQYF
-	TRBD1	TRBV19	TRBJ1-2	TGTGCCAGTAGTATTATGGGACAGGCATATGGCTACACCTTC	CASSIMGQAYGYTF
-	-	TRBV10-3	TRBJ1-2	TGTGCCATCAGTGAGGAGGGTTATGGCTACACCTTC	CAISEEGYGYTF
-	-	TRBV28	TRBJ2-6	TGTGCCAGCAGGGGGTCGGAGGGGCGCGCCAACGTCCTGACTTTC	CASRGSEGRANVLTF
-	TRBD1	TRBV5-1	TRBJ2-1	TGCGCCAGCAGCCAGCGACAGGGCGATTCCTACAATGAGCAGTTCTTC	CASSQRQGDSYNEQFF
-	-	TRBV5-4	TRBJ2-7	TGTGCCAGCGCACGTCAGGGGAGTGACGAGCAGTACTTC	CASARQGSDEQYF
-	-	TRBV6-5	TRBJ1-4	TGTGCCAGCAGTTACAGCGACCCCCCACATGAAAAACTGTTTTTT	CASSYSDPPHEKLFF
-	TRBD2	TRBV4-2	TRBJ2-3	TGTGCCAGCAGCCCAATAGCGGGTAGCACAGATACGCAGTATTTT	CASSPIAGSTDTQYF
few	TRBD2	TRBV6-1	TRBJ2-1	TGTGCCGGCAAGGGACTAGCGGGTCCCAATGAGCAGTTCTTC	CAGKGLAGPNEQFF
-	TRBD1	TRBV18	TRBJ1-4	TGTGCCAGCTCACCACCCTTACAGGGGGGTGAAAAACTGTTTTTT	CASSPPLQGGEKLFF
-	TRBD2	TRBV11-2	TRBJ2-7	TGTGCCAGCAGCCCCTCGGGAGGGCACTACGAGCAGTACTTC	CASSPSGGHYEQYF
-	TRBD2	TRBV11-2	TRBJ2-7	TGTGCCAGCAGCCCACGAGCGGGAGGGCCGTACGAGCAGTACTTC	CASSPRAGGPYEQYF
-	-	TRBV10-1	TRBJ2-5	TGCGCCAGCAGTGGAAGGGGAAGAGAGACCCAGTACTTC	CASSGRGRETQYF
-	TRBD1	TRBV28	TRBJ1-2	TGTGCCAGCAGTCCTCCGGGACAGGGCTATAGGGGCTACACCTTC	CASSPPGQGYRGYTF
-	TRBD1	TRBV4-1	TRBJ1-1	TGCGCCAGCAGCCACATCCTACAGGGGCCAGCAGGCGAAGCTTTCTTT	CASSHILQGPAGEAFF
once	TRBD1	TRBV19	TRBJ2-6	TGTGCCAGTAGTAGAGGGACAGGACATTCCTCTGGGGCCAACGTCCTGACTTTC	CASSRGTGHSSGANVLTF
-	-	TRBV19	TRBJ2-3	TGTGCCAGTACCCCCCGGGACACTAACACAGATACGCAGTATTTT	CASTPRDTNTDTQYF
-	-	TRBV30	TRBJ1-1	TGTGCCTCGCGCCCACAGGGAGGGTACACTGAAGCTTTCTTT	CASRPQGGYTEAFF
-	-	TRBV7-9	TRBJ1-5	TGTGCCAGCAGTTTGCCCGGGGAGTTTCAGCCCCAGCATTTT	CASSLPGEFQPQHF
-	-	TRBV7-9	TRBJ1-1	TGTGCCAGCAGCTTAGGACAGGAGAACACTGAAGCTTTCTTT	CASSLGQENTEAFF
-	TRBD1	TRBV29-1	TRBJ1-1	TGCAGCGCTAAAACAGGGGGCCCTGAAGCTTTCTTT	CSAKTGGPEAFF
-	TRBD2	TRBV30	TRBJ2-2	TGTGCCTGGACTAGCGGGAGGACTACCGCGAACACCGGGGAGCTGTTTTTT	CAWTSGRTTANTGELFF
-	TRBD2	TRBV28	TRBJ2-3	TGTGCCAGCACCTGGGGCGGGAGTACAGATACGCAGTATTTT	CASTWGGSTDTQYF